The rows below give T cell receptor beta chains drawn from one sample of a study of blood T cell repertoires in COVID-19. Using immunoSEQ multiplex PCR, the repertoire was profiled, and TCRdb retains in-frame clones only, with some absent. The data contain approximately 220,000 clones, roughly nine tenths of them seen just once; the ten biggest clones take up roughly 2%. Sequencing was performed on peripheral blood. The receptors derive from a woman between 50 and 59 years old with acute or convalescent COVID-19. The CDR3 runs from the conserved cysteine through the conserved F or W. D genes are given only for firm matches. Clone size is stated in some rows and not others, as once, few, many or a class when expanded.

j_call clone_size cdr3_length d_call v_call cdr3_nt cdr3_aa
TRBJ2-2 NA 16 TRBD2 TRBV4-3 TGCGCCAGCAGCCAAGAGACTAGCGGGAGAGGCGGGGAGCTGTTTTTT CASSQETSGRGGELFF
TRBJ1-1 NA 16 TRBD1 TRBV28 TGTGCCAGCAGTTCGCCAGGGGGGAACATGAACACTGAAGCTTTCTTT CASSSPGGNMNTEAFF
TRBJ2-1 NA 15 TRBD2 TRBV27 TGTGCCAGCAGTTTGGGTGGGAGGGCCTACAATGAGCAGTTCTTC CASSLGGRAYNEQFF
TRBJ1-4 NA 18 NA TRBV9 TGTGCCAGCTTCCGTACGGGACTCTGGAATTCAACTAATGAAAAACTGTTTTTT CASFRTGLWNSTNEKLFF
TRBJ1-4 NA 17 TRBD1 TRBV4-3 TGCGCCAGCAGCCAAGCGGACAGGGGGGATTATAATGAAAAACTGTTTTTT CASSQADRGDYNEKLFF
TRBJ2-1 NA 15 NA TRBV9 TGTGCCAGCAGCGTTGAGGAGTCAGGGTACAATGAGCAGTTCTTC CASSVEESGYNEQFF
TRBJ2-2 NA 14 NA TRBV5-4 TGTGCCAGCAGCTTGGGTGGGGGGATCGGGGAGCTGTTTTTT CASSLGGGIGELFF
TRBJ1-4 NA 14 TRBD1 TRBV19 TGTGCCAGTAGTCCCGGACAGGGGTATGAAAAACTGTTTTTT CASSPGQGYEKLFF
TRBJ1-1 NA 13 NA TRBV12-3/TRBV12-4 TGTGCCAGCAGTTTTGACAGGAACACTGAAGCTTTCTTT CASSFDRNTEAFF
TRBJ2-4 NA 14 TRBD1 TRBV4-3 TGCGCCAGCAGCCCCGGCGCTCAGGGGGCCCGGAGATACTTC CASSPGAQGARRYF
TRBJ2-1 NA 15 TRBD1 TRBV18 TGTGCCAGCTCACGCCGGGACAGGGAGTACAATGAGCAGTTCTTC CASSRRDREYNEQFF
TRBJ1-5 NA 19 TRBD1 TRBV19 TGTGCCAGTAGTTCAAAAGGGAGACAGGGGGGATATAGCAATCAGCCCCAGCATTTT CASSSKGRQGGYSNQPQHF
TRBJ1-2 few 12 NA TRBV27 TGTGCCAGCAGTGCTACAGGGCTGGGCTACACCTTC CASSATGLGYTF
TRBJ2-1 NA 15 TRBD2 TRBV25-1 TGTGCCAGCAGTGATCCCGGGACTAGTGAGCATGAGCAGTTCTTC CASSDPGTSEHEQFF
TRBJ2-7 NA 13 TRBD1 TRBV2 TGTGCCAGCAGCGGGACAGGGGGCTACGAGCAGTACTTC CASSGTGGYEQYF
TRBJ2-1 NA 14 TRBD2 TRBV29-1 TGCAGCGTTGAAGGGACTAGCGAAGACAATGAGCAGTTCTTC CSVEGTSEDNEQFF
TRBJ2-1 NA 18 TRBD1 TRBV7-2 TGTGCCAGCAGGTTGCCGGGACAGGGCCTCCCCGTCTACAATGAGCAGTTCTTC CASRLPGQGLPVYNEQFF
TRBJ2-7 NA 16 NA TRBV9 TGTGCCAGCAGCGTAGGTGGTGACTACGGGGCCTACGAGCAGTACTTC CASSVGGDYGAYEQYF
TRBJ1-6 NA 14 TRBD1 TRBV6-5 TGTGCCAGCACCCTCCGGGACAGAAATTCACCCCTCCACTTT CASTLRDRNSPLHF
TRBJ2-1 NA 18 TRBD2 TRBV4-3 TGCGCCAGCAGCCAAGGACCGGGACTAGCGGGAGTCTACAATGAGCAGTTCTTC CASSQGPGLAGVYNEQFF
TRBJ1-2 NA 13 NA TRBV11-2 TGTGCCAGCAGCTTAGCTTCCGAGGATGGCTACACCTTC CASSLASEDGYTF
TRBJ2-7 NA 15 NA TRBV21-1 TGTGCCAGCAGCAAGATGGGACAGGGGGTCTACGAGCAGTACTTC CASSKMGQGVYEQYF
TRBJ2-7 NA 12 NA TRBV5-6 TGTGCCAGCAGCTTAAGGGGTGGGGAGCAGTACTTC CASSLRGGEQYF
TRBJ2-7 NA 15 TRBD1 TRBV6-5 TGTGCCAGCAGTTACCGGGACAGGGGCGCCTACGAGCAGTACTTC CASSYRDRGAYEQYF
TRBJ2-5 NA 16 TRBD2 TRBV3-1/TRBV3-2 TGTGCCAGCAGCCATCTCAGCGGGGGGGCAGGAGTGACCCAGTACTTC CASSHLSGGAGVTQYF
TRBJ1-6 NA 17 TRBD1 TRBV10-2 TGCGCCAGCAAATATTTATCGCCGGGACAGGTCAATTCACCCCTCCACTTT CASKYLSPGQVNSPLHF
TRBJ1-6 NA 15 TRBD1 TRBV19 TGTGCCAGTAGTATCCAGACAGGGATGAATTCACCCCTCCACTTT CASSIQTGMNSPLHF
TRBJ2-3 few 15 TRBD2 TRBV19 TGTGCCAGTAGGACGTCGGGACTAAGCACAGATACGCAGTATTTT CASRTSGLSTDTQYF
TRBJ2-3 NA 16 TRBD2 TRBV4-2 TGTGCCACCACCCCTATAAGCGGGGGGGGGACAGATACGCAGTATTTT CATTPISGGGTDTQYF
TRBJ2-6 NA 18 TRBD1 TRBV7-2 TGTGCCAGCAGCTCACAGGGGACCCCCTACTCTGGGGCCAACGTCCTGACTTTC CASSSQGTPYSGANVLTF
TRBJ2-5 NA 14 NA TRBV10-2 TGCGCCAGCAGCCCCAGGGTGTTGCAGGAGACCCAGTACTTC CASSPRVLQETQYF
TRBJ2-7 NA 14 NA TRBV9 TGTGCCAGCAGCGTAGGTGGCAGTACCTACGAGCAGTACTTC CASSVGGSTYEQYF
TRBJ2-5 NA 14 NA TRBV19 TGTGCCAGTAGTTTATGGGGGGAGCGGGAGACCCAGTACTTC CASSLWGERETQYF
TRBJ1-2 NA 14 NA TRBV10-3 TGTGCCATCAATAACGCAGGGCGCTCCTATGGCTACACCTTC CAINNAGRSYGYTF
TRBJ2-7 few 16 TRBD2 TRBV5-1 TGCGCCAGCAGCGTGACTAGCGTGAGAAGCTCCTACGAGCAGTACTTC CASSVTSVRSSYEQYF
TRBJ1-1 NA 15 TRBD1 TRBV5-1 TGCGCCAGCAGCGCTGGACAGGGAACGAACACTGAAGCTTTCTTT CASSAGQGTNTEAFF
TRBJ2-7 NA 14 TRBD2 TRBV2 TGTGCCAGCAGATGGCTAGCGGACTCCTACGAGCAGTACTTC CASRWLADSYEQYF
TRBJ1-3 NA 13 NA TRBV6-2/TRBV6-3 TGTGCCAGCAGTCCCGGTTCGAGAAACACCATATATTTT CASSPGSRNTIYF
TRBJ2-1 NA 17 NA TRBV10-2 TGCGCCAGCAGTTACACTCTGACAGGTGATCTCGACAATGAGCAGTTCTTC CASSYTLTGDLDNEQFF
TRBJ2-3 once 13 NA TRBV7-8 TGTGCCAGCAGCTTAGAGAGGGGAGGTACGCAGTATTTT CASSLERGGTQYF
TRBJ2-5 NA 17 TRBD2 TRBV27 TGTGCCAGCAGTTCAGCGGGATCCGACTTCTCTGAGAAGACCCAGTACTTC CASSSAGSDFSEKTQYF
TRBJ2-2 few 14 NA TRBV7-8 TGTGCCAGCAGCTTCTATAAGGGGCCTGGGGAGCTGTTTTTT CASSFYKGPGELFF
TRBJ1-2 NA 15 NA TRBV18 TGTGCCAGCTCATCAATGAGGGACTCAGGCTATGGCTACACCTTC CASSSMRDSGYGYTF
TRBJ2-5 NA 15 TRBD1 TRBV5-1 TGCGCCAGCAGCCTAATATGGGACAGCCAAGAGACCCAGTACTTC CASSLIWDSQETQYF
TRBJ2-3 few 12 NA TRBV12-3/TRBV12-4 TGTGCCAGCACCCGTGGCACAGATACGCAGTATTTT CASTRGTDTQYF
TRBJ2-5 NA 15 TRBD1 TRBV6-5 TGTGCCAGCAGTCGTGGGGGACAGGGGGGAGAGACCCAGTACTTC CASSRGGQGGETQYF
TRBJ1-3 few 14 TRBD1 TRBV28 TGTGCCAGCAGTCCACAGGGGCATGGAAACACCATATATTTT CASSPQGHGNTIYF
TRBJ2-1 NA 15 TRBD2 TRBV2 TGTGCCAGCAGTGTTATCCGGGGGGGCTACAATGAGCAGTTCTTC CASSVIRGGYNEQFF
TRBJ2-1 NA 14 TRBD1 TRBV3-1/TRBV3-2 TGTGCCAGCAGCCAAGGGGACAGGGGATATGAGCAGTTCTTC CASSQGDRGYEQFF
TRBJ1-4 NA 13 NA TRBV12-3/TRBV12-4 TGTGCCAGCAGCCGATTAGAGAATGAAAAACTGTTTTTT CASSRLENEKLFF
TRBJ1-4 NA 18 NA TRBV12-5 TGTGCTAGTGGTTTGGGCCTCTCCCGAGGGCCAACTAATGAAAAACTGTTTTTT CASGLGLSRGPTNEKLFF
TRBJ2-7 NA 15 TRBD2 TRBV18 TGTGCCAGCTCCCCCTCTGGACTAGCGGGACCCGAGCAGTACTTC CASSPSGLAGPEQYF
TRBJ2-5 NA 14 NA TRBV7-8 TGTGCCAGCAGCCCCTTCGGGGAGAAAGAGACCCAGTACTTC CASSPFGEKETQYF